This T cell receptor (beta chain) stems from a study of blood T cell repertoires in COVID-19. Study-level background: The United States, Italy and Spain provided the acute and convalescent COVID-19 samples. T cells, B-cell-depleted T cells, or PBMCs supplied cDNA or gDNA.

Trimming removed 0 bases from V and 2 bases from J, with 9 bases in between. The CDR3 is 15 amino acids. CDR1 and CDR2 (germline): LNHNV, YYDKDF (reference sequence). As handled by the study authors: The authors estimated nucleated cell counts from reference gene primer amplification. Libraries were prepared by immunoSEQ multiplex PCR; TCRdb keeps only in-frame clonotypes and omits some of them. V and J calls and clone size come straight from that table; D and trimming were deduced from the DNA. The table includes 99,000 or so clones, over 80% detected once. The specimen sequenced was peripheral blood. J is TRBJ2-3 and V is TRBV15; no clear D gene. This sequence was found in a man over 45 with acute or convalescent COVID-19. CDR3 in amino acids: CATSRDGTTTDTQYF. CDR3 coding DNA: TGTGCCACCAGCAGAGATGGAACTACCACAGATACGCAGTATTTT.